This TCR beta chain is from a study of T cells in Graves' hyperthyroidism and ophthalmopathy. Looked up from germline, CDR1 is SNHLY and CDR2 is FYNNEI. CDR3 length: 16 residues. V lost 7 bases and J 3 bases, leaving 16 bases between the germline ends. This clonotype was seen at least ten times. RNA transcripts were the template for amplifying TCR beta CDR3 regions. HTBI primers were used for first-round RT-PCR of the TCR CDR3. MiXCR was run by TCRdb on the multiplex PCR reads, yielding one entry per CDR3 protein. The sample holds over 700,000 distinct CDR3 sequences, roughly 40% seen once. The sample taken for sequencing was blood. This TCR was sampled from a man aged 18-30 years with Graves' hyperthyroidism. The genes are TRBV2 and TRBJ1-6; D gene uncertain. The CDR3 DNA is TGTGCCAGCAAGGGCCCATCGGATTTCTATAATTCACCCCTCCACTTT. Its translation is CASKGPSDFYNSPLHF.